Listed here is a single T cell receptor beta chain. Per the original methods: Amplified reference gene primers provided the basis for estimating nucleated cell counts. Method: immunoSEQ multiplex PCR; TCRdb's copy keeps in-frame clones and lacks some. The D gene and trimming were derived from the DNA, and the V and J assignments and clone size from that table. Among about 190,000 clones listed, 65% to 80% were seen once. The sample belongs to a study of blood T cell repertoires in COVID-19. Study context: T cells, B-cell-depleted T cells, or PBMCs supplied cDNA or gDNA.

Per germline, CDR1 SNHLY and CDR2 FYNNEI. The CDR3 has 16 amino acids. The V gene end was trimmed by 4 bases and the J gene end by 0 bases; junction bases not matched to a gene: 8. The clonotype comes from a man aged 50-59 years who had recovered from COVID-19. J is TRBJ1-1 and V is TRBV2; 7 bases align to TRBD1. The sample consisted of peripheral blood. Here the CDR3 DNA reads TGTGCCAGCAGTGGTAAGGGGGCCCTCATGAACACTGAAGCTTTCTTT. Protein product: CASSGKGALMNTEAFF.